A single sample is the source of the 4 T cell receptor beta chains below, sequenced in a study of T-cell reconstitution after alpha-beta-depleted transplantation in children. Unique molecular identifiers featured in how the TCRbeta library was prepared. A single record per CDR3 protein comes from TCRdb applying MiXCR to the PCR reads. The sample lists under 75,000 distinct CDR3 sequences, roughly a tenth seen once, with roughly 13% in the top ten. Sequenced here: PBMCs, sampled before TCRalphabeta/CD19-depleted stem cell transplant. The receptor source for this set is a boy aged 10-17 years with acute myeloid leukemia, due to receive a stem cell transplant.

Remarks on this clonotype: Relative to the germline gene, one junction end is altered; a read error may explain this. The chain couples TRBV20-1 to TRBJ2-5, with TRBD1 matching 11 bases. Germline V gene data show CDR1 as DFQATT and CDR2 as SNEGSKA (reference sequence). The CDR3 loop spans 19 amino acids. In DNA form, the CDR3 reads TGCTGTGCTCCCCCACAGCTTACCGGGACAGGGGGTTCCCAAGAGACCCAGTACTTC. As protein: CCAPPQLTGTGGSQETQYF.

This clonotype was recorded many times. V gene TRBV9 combines with J gene TRBJ1-1, with D possibly TRBD1 on 5 matching bases. This CDR3 spans 14 amino acids. Germline assignment: CDR1 SGDLS and CDR2 YYNGEE. Trimming pared 4 bases from V and 0 bases from J, leaving 10 bases between. The CDR3, as DNA: TGTGCCAGCAGCCGAACAGGTATGAACACTGAAGCTTTCTTT. This sequence encodes CASSRTGMNTEAFF. Full variable domain (missing parts from reference TRBV9 and TRBJ1-1): DSGVTQTPKHLITATGQRVTLRCSPRSGDLSVYWYQQSLDQGLQFLIQYYNGEERAKGNILERFSAQQFPDLHSELNLSSLELGDSALYFCASSRTGMNTEAFFGQGTRLTVV.

With regard to this clonotype: The junction departs from the called germline gene at one end, perhaps through a read error. This chain uses TRBV28 with TRBJ1-2, with D unclear. Germline values: CDR1 MDHEN, CDR2 SYDVKM. CDR3 length: 16 amino acids. Written as DNA, the CDR3 is TGTGCCAGCAGTTTATCAACAGACTCTTCTAACAATGGCTACACCTTC. Translating gives CASSLSTDSSNNGYTF.

This clonotype has a count of ten or more. This chain links TRBV12-3 or TRBV12-4 with TRBJ1-1; D not resolved. V lost 3 bases and J 4 bases, leaving 12 bases between the germline ends. The CDR3 has 14 amino acids. CDR3 region: CASSFRESGTEAFF. The DNA for the CDR3 is TGTGCCAGCAGTTTTCGAGAATCGGGCACTGAAGCTTTCTTT.